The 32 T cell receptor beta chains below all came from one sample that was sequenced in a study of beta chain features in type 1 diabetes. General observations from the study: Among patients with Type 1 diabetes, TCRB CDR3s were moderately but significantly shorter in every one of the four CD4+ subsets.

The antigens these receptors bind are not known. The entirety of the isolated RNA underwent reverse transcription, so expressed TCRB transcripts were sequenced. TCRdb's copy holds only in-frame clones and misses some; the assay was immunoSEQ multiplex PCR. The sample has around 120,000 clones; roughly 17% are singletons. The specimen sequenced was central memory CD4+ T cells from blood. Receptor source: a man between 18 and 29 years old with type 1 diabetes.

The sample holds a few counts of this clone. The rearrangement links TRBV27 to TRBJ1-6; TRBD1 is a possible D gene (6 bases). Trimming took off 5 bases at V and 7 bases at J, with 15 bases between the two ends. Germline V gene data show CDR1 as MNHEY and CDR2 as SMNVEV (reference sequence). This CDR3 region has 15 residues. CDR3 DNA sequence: TGTGCCAGCAGTCTCAGGGGTCTGGAAAATTCACCCCTCCACTTT. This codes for CASSLRGLENSPLHF.

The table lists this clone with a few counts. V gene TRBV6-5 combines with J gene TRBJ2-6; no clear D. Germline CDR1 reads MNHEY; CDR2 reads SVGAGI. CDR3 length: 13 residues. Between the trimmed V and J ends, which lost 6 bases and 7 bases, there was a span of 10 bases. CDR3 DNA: TGTGCCAGCAGGAATTGGGGAGCCAACGTCCTGACTTTC. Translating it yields CASRNWGANVLTF.

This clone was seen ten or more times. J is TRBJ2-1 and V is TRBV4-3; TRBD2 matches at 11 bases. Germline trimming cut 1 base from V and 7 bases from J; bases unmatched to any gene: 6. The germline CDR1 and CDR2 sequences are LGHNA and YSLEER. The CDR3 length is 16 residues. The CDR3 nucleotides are TGCGCCAGCAGCCAAGCGGCGACTAGCGGGAAGAATGAGCAGTTCTTC. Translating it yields CASSQAATSGKNEQFF.

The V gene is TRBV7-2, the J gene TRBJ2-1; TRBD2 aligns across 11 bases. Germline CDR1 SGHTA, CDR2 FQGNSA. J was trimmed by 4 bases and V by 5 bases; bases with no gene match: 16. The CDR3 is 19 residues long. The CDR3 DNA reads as TGTGCCAGCAGCCCGAGGGCGGCTAGCGGGAGGCCTGGGTACAATGAGCAGTTCTTC. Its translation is CASSPRAASGRPGYNEQFF.

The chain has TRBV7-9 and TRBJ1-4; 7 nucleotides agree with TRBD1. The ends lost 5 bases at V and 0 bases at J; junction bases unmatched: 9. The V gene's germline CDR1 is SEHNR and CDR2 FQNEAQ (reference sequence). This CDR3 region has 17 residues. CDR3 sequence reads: CASSAKTGVATNEKLFF. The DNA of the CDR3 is TGTGCCAGCAGCGCAAAAACAGGGGTTGCAACTAATGAAAAACTGTTTTTT.

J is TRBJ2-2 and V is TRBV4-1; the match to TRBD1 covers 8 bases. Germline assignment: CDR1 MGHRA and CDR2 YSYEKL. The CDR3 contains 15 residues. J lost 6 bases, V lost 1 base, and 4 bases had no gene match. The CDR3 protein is CASSQGTGPAGELFF. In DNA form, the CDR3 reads TGCGCCAGCAGCCAAGGGACAGGGCCGGCCGGGGAGCTGTTTTTT.

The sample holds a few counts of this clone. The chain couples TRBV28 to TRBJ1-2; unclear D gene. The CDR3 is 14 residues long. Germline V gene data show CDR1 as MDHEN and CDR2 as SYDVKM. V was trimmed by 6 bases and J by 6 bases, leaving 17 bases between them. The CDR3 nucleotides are TGTGCCAGCAGAGACCAGGTCTTTAATAATGGCTACACCTTC. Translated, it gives CASRDQVFNNGYTF.

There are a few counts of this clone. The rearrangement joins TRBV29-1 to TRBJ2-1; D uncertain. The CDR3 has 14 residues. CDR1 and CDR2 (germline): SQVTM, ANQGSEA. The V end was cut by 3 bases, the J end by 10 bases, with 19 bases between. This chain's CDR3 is CSVDRASAVGEQFF. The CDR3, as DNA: TGCAGCGTTGATAGGGCCTCGGCTGTTGGGGAGCAGTTCTTC.

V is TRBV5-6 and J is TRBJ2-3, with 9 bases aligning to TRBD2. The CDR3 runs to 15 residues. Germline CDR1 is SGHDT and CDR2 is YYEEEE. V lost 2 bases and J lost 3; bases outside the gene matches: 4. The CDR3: CASSFWREGTDTQYF. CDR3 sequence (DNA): TGTGCCAGCAGCTTTTGGCGGGAGGGAACAGATACGCAGTATTTT.

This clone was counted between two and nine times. CDR3 nucleotide sequence: TGTGCCAGCAGCTTAGGGCACCGAGGGTTCGTTGCTTTCTTT. Its translation: CASSLGHRGFVAFF. The rearrangement links TRBV13 to TRBJ1-1; D call uncertain. The CDR3 has 14 residues. Germline-derived CDR1 and CDR2 are PRHDT and FYEKMQ (reference sequence). Between the trimmed V and J ends, which lost 0 bases and 11 bases, there was a span of 16 bases.

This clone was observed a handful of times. The CDR3 reads CASSPSQGVEQYF. DNA for the CDR3: TGTGCCAGCTCACCGTCACAGGGGGTTGAGCAGTACTTC. This chain connects TRBV18 to TRBJ2-7, with 8 bases matching TRBD1. After removal of 3 bases from V and 7 bases from J, the junction contained 5 bases not matched to a gene. Germline values: CDR1 KGHSH, CDR2 LQKENI. The CDR3 covers 13 residues.

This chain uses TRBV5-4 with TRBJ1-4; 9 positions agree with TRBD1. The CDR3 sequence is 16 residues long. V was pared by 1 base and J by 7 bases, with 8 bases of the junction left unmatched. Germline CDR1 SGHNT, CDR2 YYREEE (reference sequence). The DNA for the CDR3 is TGTGCCAGCAGCTTGTCAGGCGGGACAGGGAGTGAAAAACTGTTTTTT. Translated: CASSLSGGTGSEKLFF.

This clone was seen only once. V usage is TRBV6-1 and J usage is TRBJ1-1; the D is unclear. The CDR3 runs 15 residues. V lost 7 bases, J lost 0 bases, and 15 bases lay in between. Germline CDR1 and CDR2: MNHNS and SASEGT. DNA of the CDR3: TGTGCCAGCAAAGAGGGCCCGCTTATGAACACTGAAGCTTTCTTT. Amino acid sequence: CASKEGPLMNTEAFF.

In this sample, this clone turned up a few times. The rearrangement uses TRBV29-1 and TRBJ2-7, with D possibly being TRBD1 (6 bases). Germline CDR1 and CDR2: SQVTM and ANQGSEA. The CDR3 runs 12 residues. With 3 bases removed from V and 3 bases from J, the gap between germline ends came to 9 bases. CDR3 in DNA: TGCAGCGTTGAGGGACAAAACTACGAGCAGTACTTC. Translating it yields CSVEGQNYEQYF.

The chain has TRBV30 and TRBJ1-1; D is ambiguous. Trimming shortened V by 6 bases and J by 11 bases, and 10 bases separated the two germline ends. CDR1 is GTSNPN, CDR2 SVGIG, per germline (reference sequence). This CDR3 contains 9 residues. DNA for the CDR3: TGTGCCTGCTCTAAATGGGCTTTCTTT. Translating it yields CACSKWAFF.

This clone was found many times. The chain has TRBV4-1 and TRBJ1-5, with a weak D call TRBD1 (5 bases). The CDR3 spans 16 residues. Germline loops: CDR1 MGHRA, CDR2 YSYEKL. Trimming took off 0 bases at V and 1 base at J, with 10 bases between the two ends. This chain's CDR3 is CASSQDGGISNQPQHF. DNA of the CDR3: TGCGCCAGCAGCCAAGACGGGGGGATCAGCAATCAGCCCCAGCATTTT.

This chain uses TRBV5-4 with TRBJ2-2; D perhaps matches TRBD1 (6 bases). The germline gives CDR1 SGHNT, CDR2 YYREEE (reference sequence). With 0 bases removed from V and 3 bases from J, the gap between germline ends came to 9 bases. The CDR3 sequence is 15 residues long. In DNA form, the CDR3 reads TGTGCCAGCAGCTTGGGGACAGAGTACACCGGGGAGCTGTTTTTT. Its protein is CASSLGTEYTGELFF.

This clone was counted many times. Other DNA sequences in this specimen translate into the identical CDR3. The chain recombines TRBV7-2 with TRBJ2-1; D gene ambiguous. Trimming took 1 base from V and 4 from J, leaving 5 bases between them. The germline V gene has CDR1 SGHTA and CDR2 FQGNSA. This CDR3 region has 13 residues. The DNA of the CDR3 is TGTGCCAGCAGCTTAGGCGCTTACAATGAGCAGTTCTTC. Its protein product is CASSLGAYNEQFF.

CDR3 sequence reads: CASENSGWNYGYTF. In DNA form, the CDR3 reads TGTGCCAGCGAAAACAGTGGTTGGAACTATGGCTACACCTTC. The V gene is TRBV19, the J gene TRBJ1-2; D not certain. V was pared by 9 bases and J by 2 bases, with 16 bases between. The CDR3 consists of 14 residues. From germline, CDR1 is LNHDA and CDR2 SQIVND (reference sequence).

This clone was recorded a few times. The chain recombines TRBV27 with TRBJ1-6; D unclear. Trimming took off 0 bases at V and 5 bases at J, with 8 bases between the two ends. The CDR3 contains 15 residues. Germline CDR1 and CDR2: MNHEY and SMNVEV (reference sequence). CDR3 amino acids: CASSLSSSDNSPLHF. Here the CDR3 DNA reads TGTGCCAGCAGTTTATCGTCGTCGGATAATTCACCCCTCCACTTT.

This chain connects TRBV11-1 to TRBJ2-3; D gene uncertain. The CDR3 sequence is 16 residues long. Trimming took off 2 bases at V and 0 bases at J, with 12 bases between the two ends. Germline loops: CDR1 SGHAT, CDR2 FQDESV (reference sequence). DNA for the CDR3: TGTGCCAGCAGCTTATATCAGAGATCTAGCACAGATACGCAGTATTTT. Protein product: CASSLYQRSSTDTQYF.

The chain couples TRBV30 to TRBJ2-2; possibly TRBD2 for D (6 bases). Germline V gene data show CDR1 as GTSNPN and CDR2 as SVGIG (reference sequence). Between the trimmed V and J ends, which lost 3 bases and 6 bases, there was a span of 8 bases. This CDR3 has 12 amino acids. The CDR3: CAWRRDPGELFF. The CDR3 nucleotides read TGTGCCTGGAGGCGGGATCCCGGGGAGCTGTTTTTT.

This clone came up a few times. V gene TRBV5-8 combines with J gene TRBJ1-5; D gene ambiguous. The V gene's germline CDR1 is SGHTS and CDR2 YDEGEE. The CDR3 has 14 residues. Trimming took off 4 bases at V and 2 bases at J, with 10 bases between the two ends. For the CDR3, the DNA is TGTGCCAGCAGCATCCCCGGACGCAATCAGCCCCAGCATTTT. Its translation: CASSIPGRNQPQHF.

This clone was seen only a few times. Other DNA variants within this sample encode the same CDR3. The CDR3 is CAWSGQGNQPQHF. The CDR3 region has the DNA TGTGCCTGGAGTGGTCAGGGGAATCAGCCCCAGCATTTT. V usage is TRBV30 and J usage is TRBJ1-5; maybe TRBD1 (6 bases). Germline V gene lookup returns CDR1 GTSNPN and CDR2 SVGIG (reference sequence). V was shortened by 1 base and J by 4 bases, with 8 bases between the two germline ends. The CDR3 contains 13 residues.

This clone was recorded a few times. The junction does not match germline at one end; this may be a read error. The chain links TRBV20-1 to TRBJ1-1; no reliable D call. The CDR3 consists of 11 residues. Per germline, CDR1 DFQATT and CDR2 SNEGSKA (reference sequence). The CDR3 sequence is CSAELNTDQLF. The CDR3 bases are TGCAGTGCCGAATTAAACACAGATCAACTCTTT.

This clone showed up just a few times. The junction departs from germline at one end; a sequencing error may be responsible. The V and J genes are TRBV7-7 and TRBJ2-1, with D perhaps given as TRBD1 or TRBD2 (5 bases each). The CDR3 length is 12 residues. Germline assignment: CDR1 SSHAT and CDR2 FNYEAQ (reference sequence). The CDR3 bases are TGTGCTAGCAGCTTAAGTGGGGGATATCTGTTCTTC. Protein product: CASSLSGGYLFF.

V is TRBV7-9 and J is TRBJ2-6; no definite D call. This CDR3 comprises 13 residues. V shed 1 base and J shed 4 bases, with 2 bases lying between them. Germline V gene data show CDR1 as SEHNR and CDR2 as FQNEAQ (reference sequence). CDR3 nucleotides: TGTGCCAGCAGCTTAGGAGGGGCCAACGTCCTGACTTTC. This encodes CASSLGGANVLTF.

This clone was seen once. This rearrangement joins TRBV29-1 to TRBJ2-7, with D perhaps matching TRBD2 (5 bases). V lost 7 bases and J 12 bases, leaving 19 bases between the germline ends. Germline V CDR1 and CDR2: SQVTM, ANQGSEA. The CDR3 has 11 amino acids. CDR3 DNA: TGCAGCGCCCTGGTCAGAGGGAGTATGTACTTC. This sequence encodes CSALVRGSMYF.

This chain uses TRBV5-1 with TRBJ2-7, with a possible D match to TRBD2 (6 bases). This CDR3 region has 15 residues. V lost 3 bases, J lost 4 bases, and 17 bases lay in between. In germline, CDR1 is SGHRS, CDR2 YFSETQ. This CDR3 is CASSWGTGRGYEQYF. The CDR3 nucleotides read TGCGCCAGCAGCTGGGGGACCGGGCGGGGATACGAGCAGTACTTC.

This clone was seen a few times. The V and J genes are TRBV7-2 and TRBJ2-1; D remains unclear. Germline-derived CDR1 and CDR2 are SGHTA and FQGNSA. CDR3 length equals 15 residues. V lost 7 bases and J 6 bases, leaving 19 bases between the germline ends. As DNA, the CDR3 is TGTGCCAGCATCCTGGATACCCGTAACTTCAATGAGCAGTTCTTC. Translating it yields CASILDTRNFNEQFF.

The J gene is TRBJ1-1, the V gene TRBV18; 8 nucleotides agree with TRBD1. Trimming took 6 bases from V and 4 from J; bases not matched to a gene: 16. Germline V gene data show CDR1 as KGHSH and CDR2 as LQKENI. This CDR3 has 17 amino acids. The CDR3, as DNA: TGTGCCAGCTCCGAAACGGGCGGCCAGGGGGCGTCCACTGAAGCTTTCTTT. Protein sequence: CASSETGGQGASTEAFF.

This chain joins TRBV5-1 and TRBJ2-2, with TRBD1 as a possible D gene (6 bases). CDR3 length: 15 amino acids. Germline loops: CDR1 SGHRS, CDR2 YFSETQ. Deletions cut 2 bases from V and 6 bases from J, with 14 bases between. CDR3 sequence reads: CASSLQGYRSGELFF. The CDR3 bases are TGCGCCAGCAGCTTACAGGGATATCGGTCCGGGGAGCTGTTTTTT.